This T cell receptor beta chain was recovered during a study of blood T cell repertoires in COVID-19. The CDR3 length is 16 residues. This clone was seen only once. Original processing notes: How many nucleated cells were present was estimated from reference gene primer amplification. Clones were sequenced by immunoSEQ multiplex PCR, and TCRdb holds only the in-frame ones, with some missing. V, J and clone size derive from that table, while D and trimming were established from the DNA sequence. The sample has roughly 250,000 clones, around 82% seen once. Sequenced input: PBMCs or T cells enriched from blood (not recorded which). The TCR comes from a woman aged 40 to 50 who had been exposed to COVID-19. The chain combines TRBV21-1 with TRBJ2-3; the DNA was not used to check the table's D call, TRBD2. TRBV21-1 is termed a pseudogene. As DNA, the CDR3 is TGTGCCAGCAGCACCAGAGGACTAGCTCCTTTAGATACGCAGTATTTT. Protein sequence: CASSTRGLAPLDTQYF.